The 21 T cell receptor beta chains below all came from one sample that was sequenced in a study of regulatory T cells in long-lasting Graves disease. Assembly of TCR beta libraries relied on iRepertoire HTBI primers together with Arm-PCR of CDR3 regions. Using its own MiXCR run on the multiplex PCR reads, TCRdb lists one record per CDR3 protein. Of some 420,000 distinct CDR3 sequences in the sample, around a fifth are singletons; the top ten hold around 12%. As to time point: persistent/refractory GD, antithyroid drugs over 5 years with positive TRAb. PBMC-extracted RNA yielded the TCR library. The material sequenced was peripheral blood mononuclear cells (PBMCs), taken when the disease was refractory, from a patient treated with antithyroid drugs. Every receptor here comes from a female donor with Graves disease.

The J gene is TRBJ2-7, the V gene TRBV27, with 7 bases aligning to TRBD2. The CDR3 has 14 residues. Per the germline V gene, CDR1 is MNHEY and CDR2 is SMNVEV (reference sequence). In DNA form, the CDR3 reads TGTGTCACCGGAGAGGGAGGGCCTCTGAACGAGCAGTACTTC. As protein: CVTGEGGPLNEQYF.

This chain connects TRBV20-1 to TRBJ2-7; D unclear. CDR1 and CDR2 from the germline V gene are DFQATT and SNEGSKA (reference sequence). This CDR3 region has 12 residues. V was pared by 6 bases and J by 0 bases, with 9 bases between. The CDR3 loop reads CSAQTSSYEQYF. Here the CDR3 DNA reads TGCAGTGCCCAGACGTCCTCCTACGAGCAGTACTTC.

The CDR3 reads CASGSGASYEQYF. The CDR3 nucleotides read TGTGCCAGCGGGAGCGGGGCCTCCTACGAGCAGTACTTC. The chain joins TRBV12-3 or TRBV12-4 to TRBJ2-7; 7 nucleotides match TRBD2. Losses at the gene ends were 8 bases for V and 0 bases for J; bases not matched to a gene: 4. The CDR3 has 13 amino acids.

This chain joins TRBV19 and TRBJ1-5; D might be TRBD1 (6 bases). CDR3 length: 16 amino acids. The germline CDR1 and CDR2 sequences are LNHDA and SQIVND (reference sequence). V was clipped by 5 bases and J by 4 bases, with 18 bases between them. CDR3 DNA: TGTGCCAGTAGTCCCCAAGCTGGGGGCAGGAATCAGCCCCAGCATTTT. This translates into CASSPQAGGRNQPQHF.

The sample holds a few counts of this clonotype. The chain recombines TRBV29-1 with TRBJ2-7; a possible D gene is TRBD1 (6 bases). Germline V gene lookup returns CDR1 SQVTM and CDR2 ANQGSEA. The length of the CDR3 is 15 residues. V lost 0 bases to trimming and J lost 1 base, with 13 bases between them. CDR3 amino acids: CSVEDTGTQSYEQYF. The CDR3 DNA follows: TGCAGCGTTGAAGACACCGGGACACAGTCCTACGAGCAGTACTTC.

The genes are TRBV7-8 and TRBJ2-1; 9 bases map to TRBD2. Germline assignment: CDR1 SGHVS and CDR2 FQNEAQ. Losses at the gene ends were 3 bases for V and 8 bases for J; bases not matched to a gene: 8. CDR3 length: 15 residues. The CDR3 nucleotides read TGTGCCAGCAGCTTCGGGACTAGCCGCCTTTATGAGCAGTTCTTC. Protein sequence: CASSFGTSRLYEQFF.

This clonotype was seen ten or more times. J is TRBJ2-7 and V is TRBV2; TRBD1 might be the D (5 bases). Germline CDR1 is SNHLY and CDR2 is FYNNEI. The CDR3 contains 12 residues. V was trimmed by 7 bases and J by 7 bases, leaving 14 bases between them. The CDR3 sequence is CASNPGSSEQYF. In nucleotides, the CDR3 is TGTGCCAGCAATCCAGGGTCGAGTGAGCAGTACTTC.

This clonotype was observed a few times. This chain connects TRBV14 to TRBJ1-1, with a tentative D call TRBD1 (6 bases). The CDR3 extends over 14 amino acids. V shed 6 bases and J shed 0 bases, with 11 bases lying between them. The germline V gene has CDR1 SGHDN and CDR2 FVKESK. CDR3: CASRRGGMNTEAFF. The DNA of the CDR3 is TGTGCCAGCAGACGAGGGGGTATGAACACTGAAGCTTTCTTT.

The gene calls are TRBV20-1 and TRBJ2-2; 8 bases are a match to TRBD2. Losses at the gene ends were 0 bases for V and 0 bases for J; bases not matched to a gene: 3. Germline V CDR1 and CDR2: DFQATT, SNEGSKA (reference sequence). The CDR3 has 16 residues. The CDR3 bases are TGCAGTGCTAGAGATATGCGGGGGGCGAACACCGGGGAGCTGTTTTTT. It codes for CSARDMRGANTGELFF.

This clonotype was recorded at least ten times. The chain carries TRBV6-5 and TRBJ2-7, with D tentatively TRBD2 (7 bases). The germline V gene has CDR1 MNHEY and CDR2 SVGAGI. The CDR3 consists of 15 residues. V dropped 0 bases and J dropped 2 bases, with 11 bases sitting between them. The CDR3 spells CASSYSAGATYEQYF. CDR3 bases: TGTGCCAGCAGTTACTCTGCGGGGGCCACCTACGAGCAGTACTTC.

This clonotype was picked up many times. The chain recombines TRBV7-2 with TRBJ1-5; D is unclear. CDR1 and CDR2 from the germline V gene are SGHTA and FQGNSA. Trimming left V 1 base short and J 5 bases short, with 12 bases between. The CDR3 spans 15 residues. The CDR3 DNA reads as TGTGCCAGCAGCTTAGTCATGGGCAACGATCAGCCCCAGCATTTT. It is translated as CASSLVMGNDQPQHF. Full variable domain (remainder filled in from reference TRBV7-2 and TRBJ1-5): GAGVSQSPSNKVTEKGKDVELRCDPISGHTALYWYRQSLGQGLEFLIYFQGNSAPDKSGLPSDRFSAERTGGSVSTLTIQRTQQEDSAVYLCASSLVMGNDQPQHFGDGTRLSIL.

Comments on this clonotype: This may come from a read error, since a much larger clone is one base off. J is TRBJ2-2 and V is TRBV9; no definite D call. The germline CDR1 and CDR2 sequences are SGDLS and YYNGEE. This CDR3 spans 15 amino acids. Deletions cut 4 bases from V and 4 bases from J, with 14 bases between. This CDR3 is CASSRHEVSTGELFF. The CDR3 DNA reads TGTGCCAGCAGCCGCCATGAGGTGAGCACCGGGGAGCTGTTTTTT.

The rearrangement uses TRBV30 and TRBJ1-1, with unresolved D. V shed 5 bases and J shed 6 bases, with 13 bases lying between them. The CDR3 runs 12 residues. CDR1 is GTSNPN and CDR2 is SVGIG in the germline V gene (reference sequence). CDR3 DNA: TGTGCCTGGGTCCGCGGGATCTCTGAAGCTTTCTTT. Encoded protein: CAWVRGISEAFF.

In regard to this clonotype: It may be a read error: a sequence one base away is much more abundant. The rearrangement joins TRBV20-1 to TRBJ1-4; D is undetermined. The CDR3 covers 14 residues. The germline V and J ends were trimmed by 2 bases and 3 bases, with 10 bases remaining between them. In germline, CDR1 is DFQATT, CDR2 SNEGSKA (reference sequence). CDR3 nucleotide sequence: TGCAGTGCTAGAAAGTCCGTCTCTAATGAAAAACTGTTTTTT. Encoded protein: CSARKSVSNEKLFF.

The rearrangement joins TRBV5-5 to TRBJ1-2, with no clear D. The germline CDR1 and CDR2 sequences are SGHKS and YYEKEE (reference sequence). The germline V and J ends were trimmed by 0 bases and 8 bases, with 17 bases remaining between them. This CDR3 is 15 amino acids long. The CDR3 protein is CASSLESSVTRGYTF. CDR3 DNA sequence: TGTGCCAGCAGCTTGGAGAGCTCAGTGACGAGGGGCTACACCTTC.

This clonotype appeared many times. This rearrangement joins TRBV28 to TRBJ2-5; no reliable D call. The V end was cut by 6 bases, the J end by 5 bases, with 7 bases between. Germline V gives CDR1 MDHEN, CDR2 SYDVKM. This CDR3 has 11 amino acids. The CDR3 sequence: CASSGLETQYF. The CDR3 nucleotides are TGTGCCAGCAGCGGTCTTGAGACCCAGTACTTC.

This clonotype was counted only a few times. The chain joins TRBV6-5 to TRBJ1-3; the D gene is possibly TRBD1 (5 bases). V lost 0 bases and J 2 bases, leaving 14 bases between the germline ends. From germline, CDR1 is MNHEY and CDR2 SVGAGI. This CDR3 region has 17 residues. The CDR3 DNA reads TGTGCCAGCAGTTACTCGGGGGGGGTAAACGCTGGAAACACCATATATTTT. This encodes CASSYSGGVNAGNTIYF.

This clonotype came up once. The V call is TRBV7-2, the J call TRBJ2-5, with 11 bases aligning to TRBD2. The trim removed 5 bases at V and 3 bases at J, leaving 5 bases unmatched. Germline V lookup: CDR1 SGHTA, CDR2 FQGNSA. This CDR3 region has 15 residues. Written as DNA, the CDR3 is TGTGCCAGCAGCCAGGGGGGACTAGCGGAAGAGACCCAGTACTTC. This encodes CASSQGGLAEETQYF. Together with reference TRBV7-2 and TRBJ2-5, the CDR3 gives the full variable domain: GAGVSQSPSNKVTEKGKDVELRCDPISGHTALYWYRQSLGQGLEFLIYFQGNSAPDKSGLPSDRFSAERTGGSVSTLTIQRTQQEDSAVYLCASSQGGLAEETQYFGPGTRLLVL.

The chain combines TRBV19 with TRBJ1-1; 7 bases match TRBD1. Looked up from germline, CDR1 is LNHDA and CDR2 is SQIVND (reference sequence). The CDR3 is made up of 14 amino acids. V gave up 7 bases and J gave up 2 bases; unmatched junction bases: 7. The chain's CDR3 is CASTEDRANTEAFF. Written as DNA, the CDR3 is TGTGCCAGTACCGAAGACAGGGCCAACACTGAAGCTTTCTTT. The variable domain in full, completed from reference TRBV19 and TRBJ1-1, reads DGGITQSPKYLFRKEGQNVTLSCEQNLNHDAMYWYRQDPGQGLRLIYYSQIVNDFQKGDIAEGYSVSREKKESFPLTVTSAQKNPTAFYLCASTEDRANTEAFFGQGTRLTVV.

This clonotype was counted many times. The V call is TRBV27, the J call TRBJ2-7, with 13 nucleotides matching TRBD2. The V segment lost 6 bases and the J segment 3 bases; nucleotides outside the gene matches: 2. Looked up from germline, CDR1 is MNHEY and CDR2 is SMNVEV (reference sequence). CDR3 size: 14 residues. The chain's CDR3 is CASRGLAGDYEQYF. The CDR3 nucleotides are TGTGCCAGCAGAGGACTAGCGGGAGACTACGAGCAGTACTTC.

V is TRBV5-4 and J is TRBJ1-1; 10 bases align to TRBD1. The CDR3 length is 14 residues. Per germline, CDR1 SGHNT and CDR2 YYREEE (reference sequence). Trimming removed 4 bases from V and 7 bases from J; junction bases left unmatched: 7. CDR3 residues: CASSPWTGGYEAFF. CDR3 nucleotide sequence: TGTGCCAGCAGCCCTTGGACAGGGGGTTATGAAGCTTTCTTT. Looking up the rest from reference TRBV5-4 and TRBJ1-1 gives the full variable domain: ETGVTQSPTHLIKTRGQQVTLRCSSQSGHNTVSWYQQALGQGPQFIFQYYREEENGRGNFPPRFSGLQFPNYSSELNVNALELDDSALYLCASSPWTGGYEAFFGQGTRLTVV.